This T cell receptor beta chain came from a study of blood T cell repertoires in COVID-19. The wider study: Samples came from the United States, Italy and Spain, spanning acute and convalescent COVID-19. Sources were T cells, B-cell-depleted T cells, or PBMCs; the material itself was cDNA or gDNA.

In the source study's methods: How many nucleated cells were present was estimated from reference gene primer amplification. Sequenced by immunoSEQ multiplex PCR; TCRdb stores in-frame clones only, minus some. D and trimming come from the DNA, and the V and J calls and clone size come from that table. The sample holds a few hundred thousand clones, more than 70% seen once. Trimming removed 0 bases from V and 8 bases from J, with 9 bases in between. The length of the CDR3 is 13 residues. The germline V gene has CDR1 WNHNN and CDR2 SYGVQD (reference sequence). Material for sequencing was peripheral blood. The origin of this receptor is a woman between 50 and 59 years old with acute or convalescent COVID-19. The J gene is TRBJ2-3, the V gene TRBV10-1, with D possibly being TRBD2 (6 bases). The CDR3 is CASSESVAVTQYF. The DNA of the CDR3 is TGCGCCAGCAGTGAGTCAGTAGCGGTTACGCAGTATTTT.